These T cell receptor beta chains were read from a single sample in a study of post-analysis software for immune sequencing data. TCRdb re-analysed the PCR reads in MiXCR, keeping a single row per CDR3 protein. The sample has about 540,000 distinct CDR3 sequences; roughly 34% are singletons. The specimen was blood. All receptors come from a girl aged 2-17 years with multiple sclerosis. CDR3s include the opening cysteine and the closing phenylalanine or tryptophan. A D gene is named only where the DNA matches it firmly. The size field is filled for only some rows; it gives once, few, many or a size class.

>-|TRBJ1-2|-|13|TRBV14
TGTGCCAGCAGCCAGCGGGGGGGCTATGACTACACCTTC
CASSQRGGYDYTF
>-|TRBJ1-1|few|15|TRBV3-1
TGTGCCAGCGGGGGTCGGTGGTCGACGAACACTGAAGCTTTCTTT
CASGGRWSTNTEAFF
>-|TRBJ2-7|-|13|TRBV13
TGTGCCACTACCTTCAGGAGATTCTACGAGCAGTACTTC
CATTFRRFYEQYF
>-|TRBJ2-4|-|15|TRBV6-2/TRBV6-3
TGTGCCAGCAGCGCCCTCAGGATTGACAAAAACATTCAGTACTTC
CASSALRIDKNIQYF
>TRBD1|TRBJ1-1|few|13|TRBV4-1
TGCGCCAGCAGCCCGCAGGGGGCCGCTGAAGCTTTCTTT
CASSPQGAAEAFF
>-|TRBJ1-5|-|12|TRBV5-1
TGCGCCAGCAGCTACGACGGGCAGCCCCAGCATTTT
CASSYDGQPQHF
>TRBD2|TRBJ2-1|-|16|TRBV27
TGTGCCAGCAGACCTCTACTAGCGTTCCCGGACAATGAGCAGTTCTTC
CASRPLLAFPDNEQFF
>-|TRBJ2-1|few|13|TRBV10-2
TGCGCCAGCAAAAAAGACGGGTACAATGAGCAGTTCTTC
CASKKDGYNEQFF
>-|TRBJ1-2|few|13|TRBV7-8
TGTGCCAGCAGCTTAGGACAGCCTAATAGCTACACCTTC
CASSLGQPNSYTF
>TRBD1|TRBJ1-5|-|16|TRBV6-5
TGTGCCAGCAGTAAACTTCCGGGACAGGCCCCCCGGCCCCAGCATTTT
CASSKLPGQAPRPQHF
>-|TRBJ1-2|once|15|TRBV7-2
TGTGCCAGCAGCTTAATCCGGGGACCGGTCGATGGCTACACCTTC
CASSLIRGPVDGYTF
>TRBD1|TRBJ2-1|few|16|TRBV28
TGTGCCAGCAGTTTACCCACAGGGGGCAAATACAATGAGCAGTTCTTC
CASSLPTGGKYNEQFF
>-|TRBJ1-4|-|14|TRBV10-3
TGTGCCATCAGTGTTGGGGGCGAGAATGAAAAACTGTTTTTT
CAISVGGENEKLFF
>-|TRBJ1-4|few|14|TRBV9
TGTGCCAGCAGCGTAAGTTCATGGGGAGAAAAACTGTTTTTT
CASSVSSWGEKLFF
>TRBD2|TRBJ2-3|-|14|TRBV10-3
TGTGTCACCCGGACTAGCCAAGACTCAGATACGCAGTATTTT
CVTRTSQDSDTQYF
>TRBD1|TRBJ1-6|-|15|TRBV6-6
TGTGCCAGCCGGGTGGCCAGGGACAGTAATTCACCCCTCCAGTTT
CASRVARDSNSPLQF
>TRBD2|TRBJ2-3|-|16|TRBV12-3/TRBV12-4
TGTGCCAGCAGTTGCCGGGGGGAAGTGAACAGGGATACGCAGTATTTT
CASSCRGEVNRDTQYF
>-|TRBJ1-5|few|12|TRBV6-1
TGTGCCAGCAGTGATCCCGTTCAGCCCCAGCATTTT
CASSDPVQPQHF
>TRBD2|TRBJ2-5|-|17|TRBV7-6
TGTGCCAGCAGCTTACAGAGCGGGGGGTTCTACCAAGAGACCCAGTACTTC
CASSLQSGGFYQETQYF
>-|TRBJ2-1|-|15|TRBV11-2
TGTGCCAGCAGCTTAGGACAGGCCCCAAGAGATGAGCAGTTCTTC
CASSLGQAPRDEQFF
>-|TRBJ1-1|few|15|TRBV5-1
TGCGCCAGCAGCCGCCAGGGACACCCGAACACTGAAGCTTTCTTT
CASSRQGHPNTEAFF
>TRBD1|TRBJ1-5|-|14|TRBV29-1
TGCAGCGTACGGGGGGGACAGGGGTATCAGCCCCAGCATTTT
CSVRGGQGYQPQHF
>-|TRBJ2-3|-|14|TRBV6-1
TGTGCCAGCGGCTTGGACAGACGCACAGATACGCAGTATTTT
CASGLDRRTDTQYF
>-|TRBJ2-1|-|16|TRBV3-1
TGTGCCAGCAGCCAGGGGTCCATGAGCTCCTACAATGAGCAGTTCTTC
CASSQGSMSSYNEQFF
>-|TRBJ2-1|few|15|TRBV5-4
TGTGCCAGCAGCTTGGGAGGGGAAATCTACAATGAGCAGTTCTTC
CASSLGGEIYNEQFF
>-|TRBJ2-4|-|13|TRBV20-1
TGCAGTGCTCCGAGCAGGGGCAAAAACATTCAGTACTTC
CSAPSRGKNIQYF
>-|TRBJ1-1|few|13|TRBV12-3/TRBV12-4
TGTGCCAGCAGTTTGGACGGGCTCACTGAAGCTTTCTTT
CASSLDGLTEAFF
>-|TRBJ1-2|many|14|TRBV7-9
TGTGCCAGCAGCTTAGAAACGGCCAACTATGGCTACACCTTC
CASSLETANYGYTF
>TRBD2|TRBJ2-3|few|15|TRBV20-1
TGCAGTGCTGGCCGACTAGCGGGGGGGGGAGATACGCAGTATTTT
CSAGRLAGGGDTQYF
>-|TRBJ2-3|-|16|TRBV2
TGTGCCTTACCCTCCGAGGGCGGGGAGAGCACAGATACGCAGTATTTT
CALPSEGGESTDTQYF
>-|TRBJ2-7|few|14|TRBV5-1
TGCGCCAGCAGCTTGAGGACAGACTCCTACGAGCAGTACTTC
CASSLRTDSYEQYF
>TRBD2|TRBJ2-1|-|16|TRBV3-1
TGTGCCAGCAGCCAAGAGCCAGCGGGGGGTTACAATGAGCAGTTCTTC
CASSQEPAGGYNEQFF
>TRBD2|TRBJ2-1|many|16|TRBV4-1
TGCGCCAGCAGCTACAGCCCTAGCGGGAGTTACAATGAGCAGTTCTTC
CASSYSPSGSYNEQFF
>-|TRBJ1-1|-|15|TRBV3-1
TGTGCCAGCAGCCGTTCTAGGGGCGAGAACACTGAAGCTTTCTTT
CASSRSRGENTEAFF
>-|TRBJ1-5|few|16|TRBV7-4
TGTGCCAGCAGCAGGGAGGGGAGGAATAGCAATCAGCCCCAGCATTTT
CASSREGRNSNQPQHF
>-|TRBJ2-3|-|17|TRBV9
TGTGCCAGCAGCGTAGACCGTCGGTCTCCTAGCACAGATACGCAGTATTTT
CASSVDRRSPSTDTQYF
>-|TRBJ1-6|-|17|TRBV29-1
TGCACGAAGAAAACGACAGGCGAAAGCTCCTATAATTCACCCCTCCACTTT
CTKKTTGESSYNSPLHF
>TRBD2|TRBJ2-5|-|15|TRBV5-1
TGCGCCAGCAGCTTCGGACTAGCGGGGAGAGAGACCCAGTACTTC
CASSFGLAGRETQYF
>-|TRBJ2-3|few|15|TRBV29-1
TGCAGCGTTGAAGGAGGAGCGGAGGGCACAGATACGCAGTATTTT
CSVEGGAEGTDTQYF
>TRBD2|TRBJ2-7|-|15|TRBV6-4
TGTGCCAGCAGCGTTAGCGGGACCTTTTACAATGAGCAGTACTTC
CASSVSGTFYNEQYF
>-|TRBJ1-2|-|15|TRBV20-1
TGCAGTGCTAGAGATGAGGGGGGCTACGGCTATAGCTACACCTTC
CSARDEGGYGYSYTF
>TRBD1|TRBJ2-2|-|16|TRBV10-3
TGTGCCATCAGTGAATCGGGACAGTCAAACACCGGGGAGCTGTTTTTT
CAISESGQSNTGELFF
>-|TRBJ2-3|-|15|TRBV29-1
TGCAGCGTTGGGATGGGCCCCGCTCGCACAGATACGCAGTATTTT
CSVGMGPARTDTQYF
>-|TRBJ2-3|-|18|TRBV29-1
TGCAGCGTCAAGAGTCCATTCCGGGACGGCCTGAGCACAGATACGCAGTATTTT
CSVKSPFRDGLSTDTQYF
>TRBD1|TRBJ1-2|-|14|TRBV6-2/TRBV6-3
TGTGCCTGCTCCCGGGACAGGGGGCGACTGGGCTACACCTTC
CACSRDRGRLGYTF
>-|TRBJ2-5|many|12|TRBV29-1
TGCAGCGCCGACAGAGGTGGAGAGACCCAGTACTTC
CSADRGGETQYF